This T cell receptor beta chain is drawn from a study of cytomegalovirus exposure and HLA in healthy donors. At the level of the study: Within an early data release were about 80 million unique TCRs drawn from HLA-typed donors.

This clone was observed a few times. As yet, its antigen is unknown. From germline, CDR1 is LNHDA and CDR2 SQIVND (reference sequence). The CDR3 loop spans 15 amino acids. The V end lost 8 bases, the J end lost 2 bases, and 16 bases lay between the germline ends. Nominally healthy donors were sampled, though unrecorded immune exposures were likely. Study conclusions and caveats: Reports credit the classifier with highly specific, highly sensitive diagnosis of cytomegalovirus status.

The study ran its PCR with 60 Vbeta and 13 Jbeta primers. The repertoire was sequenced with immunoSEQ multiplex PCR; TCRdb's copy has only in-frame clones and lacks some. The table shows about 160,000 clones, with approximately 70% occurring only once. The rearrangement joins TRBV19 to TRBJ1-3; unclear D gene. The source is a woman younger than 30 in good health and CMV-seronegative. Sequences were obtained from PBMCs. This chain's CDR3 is CASFRAGEPGNTIYF. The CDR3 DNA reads TGTGCCAGTTTCCGGGCGGGTGAACCTGGAAACACCATATATTTT.